Below, 4 T cell receptor beta chains from the same sample are listed, as sequenced in a study of T cell changes during pregnancy in multiple sclerosis. Sequencing used immunoSEQ multiplex PCR; TCRdb keeps in-frame clones, though not all of them. The table lists approximately 69,000 clones, about 94% of them singletons. The sample in question was peripheral blood, obtained in the third trimester of pregnancy. The source is a female donor with multiple sclerosis, enrolled in a pregnancy study.

The rearrangement links TRBV10-3 to TRBJ2-3; TRBD1 might be the D (5 bases). The CDR3 covers 15 residues. Trimming took off 2 bases at V and 2 bases at J, with 11 bases between the two ends. The germline gives CDR1 ENHRY, CDR2 SYGVKD. The CDR3 loop is CAISEAQGNTDTQYF. The CDR3 bases are TGTGCCATCAGTGAGGCCCAGGGAAACACAGATACGCAGTATTTT.

This rearrangement joins TRBV11-3 to TRBJ1-2, with TRBD1 matching 8 bases. The CDR3 is 15 amino acids. The germline V gene encodes CDR1 SGHNT and CDR2 YENEEA. The V segment lost 5 bases and the J segment 2 bases; nucleotides outside the gene matches: 7. The CDR3, as DNA: TGTGCCAGCAGCCCAGGGGGCTCGGGAAACTATGGCTACACCTTC. As protein: CASSPGGSGNYGYTF.

This clone is a singleton in its sample. This sequence joins TRBV5-4 and TRBJ2-5; perhaps TRBD1 as D (5 bases). V dropped 4 bases and J dropped 0 bases, with 10 bases sitting between them. Germline CDR1 reads SGHNT; CDR2 reads YYREEE (reference sequence). CDR3 length: 14 residues. DNA for the CDR3: TGTGCCAGCAGCGTTACAGGTGACCAAGAGACCCAGTACTTC. Amino acids: CASSVTGDQETQYF. Full variable domain (missing parts from reference TRBV5-4 and TRBJ2-5): ETGVTQSPTHLIKTRGQQVTLRCSSQSGHNTVSWYQQALGQGPQFIFQYYREEENGRGNFPPRFSGLQFPNYSSELNVNALELDDSALYLCASSVTGDQETQYFGPGTRLLVL.

The chain carries TRBV30 and TRBJ1-1, with D perhaps matching TRBD1 (5 bases). CDR3 length equals 13 residues. From germline, CDR1 is GTSNPN and CDR2 SVGIG (reference sequence). Trimming removed 4 bases at V and 1 base at J, with 10 bases between. The CDR3 region is CAWNKGQNTEAFF. The CDR3 DNA follows: TGTGCCTGGAACAAAGGACAGAACACTGAAGCTTTCTTT.